This T cell receptor beta chain originates from a study of siplizumab effects on memory and regulatory T cells. This CDR3 region has 14 residues. Germline CDR1 reads SGDLS; CDR2 reads YYNGEE. In each sample, 10^5 or so TCR templates were assayed. The assay was immunoSEQ multiplex PCR, and TCRdb's table has in-frame clones only and misses some. The profile shows more than 95,000 clones, 93% of them singletons. This receptor was taken from a human donor in good health. The chain joins TRBV9 to TRBJ2-5; tentatively, D is TRBD1 or TRBD2 (6 bases each). The end of the DNA fits TRBJ2-7 better, so the J call may be wrong. Sequences were obtained from Tregs sorted from blood. The CDR3 DNA follows: TGTGCCAGCAGCGAGGGGGGCAGAGGCTACGAGCAGTACTTC. Amino acids: CASSEGGRGYEQYF.